This T cell receptor (beta chain) stems from a study of T cell responses to AZD1222 COVID-19 vaccine. Study details: Second-dose schedules of about 4 or about 12 weeks were combined.

The ends were cut back, 0 bases at V and 2 bases at J, with 9 bases in the middle. CDR3 length equals 14 residues. Germline CDR1 SGHRS, CDR2 YFSETQ. Libraries were prepared by immunoSEQ multiplex PCR; TCRdb keeps only in-frame clonotypes and omits some of them. The table has about 110,000 clones, about 86% seen once. The material was peripheral blood, obtained on day 0 of AZD1222 vaccination. The TCR was taken from an adult in good health. V and J are TRBV5-1 and TRBJ2-7; D not resolved. CDR3 amino acids: CASSLEAVPYEQYF. Here the CDR3 DNA reads TGCGCCAGCAGCTTGGAGGCAGTACCCTACGAGCAGTACTTC.